A single TCR beta chain is shown here with its context. V trimming: 0 bases; J trimming: 7 bases; junction bases outside the gene matches: 2. The CDR3 totals 13 residues. Germline V lookup: CDR1 MNHNS, CDR2 SASEGT. The sample originates from a study of blood T cell repertoires in COVID-19. Repertoires were generated with immunoSEQ multiplex PCR, while TCRdb's copy carries only in-frame clones and drops some. Altogether over 100,000 clones are present, around nine tenths being singletons, with the ten largest covering about 4.4%. The sample comprised peripheral blood. This TCR came from a man in his sixties with COVID-19, enrolled during active disease. The chain couples TRBV6-1 to TRBJ2-7; 8 bases are shared with TRBD1. CDR3 protein: CASSEAWTGEQYF. The CDR3 DNA is TGTGCCAGCAGTGAAGCATGGACAGGGGAGCAGTACTTC.